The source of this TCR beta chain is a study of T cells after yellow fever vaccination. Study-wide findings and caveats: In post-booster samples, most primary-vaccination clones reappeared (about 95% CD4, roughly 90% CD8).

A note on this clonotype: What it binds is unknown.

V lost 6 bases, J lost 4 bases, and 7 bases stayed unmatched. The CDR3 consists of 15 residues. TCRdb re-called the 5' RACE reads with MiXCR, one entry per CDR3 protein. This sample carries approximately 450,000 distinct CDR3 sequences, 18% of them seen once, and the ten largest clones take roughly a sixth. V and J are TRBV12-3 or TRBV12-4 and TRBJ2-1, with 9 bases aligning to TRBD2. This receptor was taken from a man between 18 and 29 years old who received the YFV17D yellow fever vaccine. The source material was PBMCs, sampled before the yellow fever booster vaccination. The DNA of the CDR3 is TGTGCCAGCAGACCAACTAGCGGGCCGTACAATGAGCAGTTCTTC. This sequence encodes CASRPTSGPYNEQFF.